This T cell receptor beta chain was sequenced for a study of graft-versus-host responses after intestinal transplantation. Overall study context: As for transplant type, recipients had multivisceral, liver-intestinal, or isolated intestinal grafts. Every recipient underwent anti-thymocyte globulin induction, then tacrolimus and steroids for approximately three years.

V was shortened by 5 bases and J by 2 bases, with 11 bases between the two germline ends. CDR1 is SGDLS, CDR2 YYNGEE, per germline. The length of the CDR3 is 13 residues. Some clones are missing from TCRdb's copy, which holds only in-frame ones; the method was immunoSEQ multiplex PCR. The table has around 90,000 clones, less than 95% seen once. Study results and limitations: Recipient marrow held GvH clones, some first seen in ileum or blood.

Of note for this clone: No antigen is known for it.

This chain joins TRBV9 and TRBJ2-7; D is unresolved. This sample comprised unstimulated CD4+ T cells sorted from spleen or lymph node cells, obtained before transplant. This TCR came from a human donor who was the organ donor for an intestinal transplant. CDR3 sequence: CASSKTAAYEQYF. The CDR3 DNA follows: TGTGCCAGCAGTAAAACAGCTGCCTACGAGCAGTACTTC.